The table lists the clone carrying this T cell receptor (beta chain) with a count of one. This CDR3 has 13 amino acids. J was trimmed by 2 bases and V by 6 bases; bases with no gene match: 3. Germline V gene lookup returns CDR1 LNHDA and CDR2 SQIVND (reference sequence). This entry is derived from a study of blood T cell repertoires in COVID-19. Across the study: There were acute and convalescent COVID-19 samples, and they came from the United States, Italy and Spain. Sources were T cells, B-cell-depleted T cells, or PBMCs; the material itself was cDNA or gDNA.

Per the authors' pipeline: Quantification of nucleated cells was approximated via reference gene primer amplification. Libraries were prepared by immunoSEQ multiplex PCR; TCRdb keeps only in-frame clonotypes and omits some of them. V and J calls and clone size follow that table, whereas D and trimming were derived from the DNA. Among under 350,000 clones listed, 85% were seen once. Source material: peripheral blood. This sequence joins TRBV19 and TRBJ2-5; 7 nucleotides match TRBD1. This TCR was sampled from a human donor in a cohort sampled during active COVID-19. CDR3 region: CASRYRGQETQYF. CDR3 coding DNA: TGTGCCAGTAGGTACAGGGGTCAAGAGACCCAGTACTTC. Drawing the rest from reference TRBV19 and TRBJ2-5, the complete variable domain is DGGITQSPKYLFRKEGQNVTLSCEQNLNHDAMYWYRQDPGQGLRLIYYSQIVNDFQKGDIAEGYSVSREKKESFPLTVTSAQKNPTAFYLCASRYRGQETQYFGPGTRLLVL.